Shown below are 17 T cell receptor beta chains from a single sample sequenced in a study of T cell responses to AZD1222 COVID-19 vaccine. Produced via immunoSEQ multiplex PCR; TCRdb's table is partial and in-frame only. The table includes around 120,000 clones, about 85% detected once. Sequencing used peripheral blood, obtained 28 days after the second AZD1222 dose. Receptor source: an adult who received the AZD1222 COVID-19 vaccine.

V usage is TRBV5-1 and J usage is TRBJ1-2; D might be TRBD1 (5 bases). V gave up 2 bases and J gave up 3 bases, with 11 bases separating them. In germline, CDR1 is SGHRS, CDR2 YFSETQ. This CDR3 is built from 14 residues. The CDR3 sequence is CASSLSGGDYGYTF. The CDR3 region has the DNA TGCGCCAGCAGCTTATCTGGGGGTGACTATGGCTACACCTTC.

The rearrangement links TRBV5-1 to TRBJ2-7; 9 nucleotides agree with TRBD2. After removal of 0 bases from V and 4 bases from J, the junction contained 2 bases not matched to a gene. Germline values: CDR1 SGHRS, CDR2 YFSETQ. The CDR3 is 14 residues long. CDR3 sequence reads: CASSLASGKYEQYF. In DNA form, the CDR3 reads TGCGCCAGCAGCTTGGCTAGCGGGAAGTACGAGCAGTACTTC.

This chain links TRBV6-2 or TRBV6-3 with TRBJ1-5; D perhaps matches TRBD1 (5 bases). V lost 2 bases and J lost 6, with 8 bases in between. Looked up from germline, CDR1 is MNHEY and CDR2 is SVGEGT. The CDR3 extends over 13 amino acids. In nucleotides, the CDR3 is TGTGCCAGCAGTTACCCCGGGGGTCAGCCCCAGCATTTT. It specifies CASSYPGGQPQHF.

The V and J genes are TRBV5-6 and TRBJ1-3; possible D gene TRBD1, 6 bases. Trimming took 4 bases from V and 0 from J, leaving 8 bases between them. Germline values: CDR1 SGHDT, CDR2 YYEEEE. CDR3 length: 14 residues. This chain's CDR3 is CASSVRGSGNTIYF. CDR3 sequence (DNA): TGTGCCAGCAGCGTCAGGGGCTCTGGAAACACCATATATTTT.

The table lists this clone with a few counts. The genes are TRBV6-5 and TRBJ1-1, with 7 bases that match TRBD1. Germline V gives CDR1 MNHEY, CDR2 SVGAGI. Trimming removed 6 bases from V and 6 bases from J; junction bases left unmatched: 7. CDR3 length equals 13 residues. As DNA, the CDR3 is TGTGCCAGCAGGACAGGGAGTCGGGCTGAAGCTTTCTTT. It specifies CASRTGSRAEAFF.

V usage is TRBV3-1 (or the pseudogene TRBV3-2) and J usage is TRBJ1-2; D call uncertain. V gave up 1 base and J gave up 8 bases, with 8 bases separating them. Germline loops: CDR1 LGHDT, CDR2 YNNKEL (reference sequence). The CDR3 runs 12 residues. The CDR3 bases are TGTGCCAGCAGCCAAGTAAGCAAGGGCTACACCTTC. The encoded protein is CASSQVSKGYTF.

The gene calls are TRBV5-1 and TRBJ2-3; 7 bases are shared with TRBD1. J was trimmed by 3 bases and V by 7 bases; bases with no gene match: 2. The CDR3 has 12 residues. Germline V CDR1 and CDR2: SGHRS, YFSETQ. The CDR3 reads CASGTATDTQYF. The CDR3 bases are TGCGCCAGCGGGACAGCTACAGATACGCAGTATTTT.

The rearrangement uses TRBV10-3 and TRBJ2-7; TRBD2 matches 10 bases. The CDR3 has 16 amino acids. Unmatched junction bases numbered 10, after V lost 6 bases and J lost 2 bases. Germline CDR1 and CDR2: ENHRY and SYGVKD. The CDR3: CAISDDLAGETYEQYF. The CDR3 DNA reads as TGTGCCATCAGCGACGATCTAGCGGGAGAGACCTACGAGCAGTACTTC.

CDR3 DNA sequence: TGTGCCAGCAGTGAACAGGGGGAATTATACAATGAGCAGTTCTTC. This encodes CASSEQGELYNEQFF. V is TRBV25-1 and J is TRBJ2-1; TRBD1 matches 7 bases. CDR1 is MGHDK, CDR2 SYGVNS, per germline. This CDR3 is built from 15 residues. The V segment lost 2 bases and the J segment 4 bases; nucleotides outside the gene matches: 5.

The chain is built from TRBV5-1 and TRBJ2-5; 11 bases fit TRBD1. The CDR3 loop spans 18 amino acids. V dropped 1 base and J dropped 2; count of bases not matched to a gene: 10. Looked up from germline, CDR1 is SGHRS and CDR2 is YFSETQ. CDR3 sequence reads: CASSLRTGTGGQQETQYF. The CDR3 DNA follows: TGCGCCAGCAGCTTGAGGACCGGGACAGGGGGTCAGCAAGAGACCCAGTACTTC.

V and J are TRBV9 and TRBJ2-1, with 13 bases fitting TRBD2. This CDR3 contains 15 residues. The V segment lost 0 bases and the J segment 9 bases; nucleotides outside the gene matches: 3. Germline-derived CDR1 and CDR2 are SGDLS and YYNGEE. The CDR3 region is CASSVEGLAGAEQFF. CDR3 nucleotide sequence: TGTGCCAGCAGCGTAGAAGGACTAGCGGGAGCTGAGCAGTTCTTC.

The gene calls are TRBV7-2 and TRBJ1-2; D uncertain. V was trimmed by 7 bases and J by 8 bases, leaving 23 bases between them. The V gene's germline CDR1 is SGHTA and CDR2 FQGNSA. CDR3 size: 15 residues. The CDR3 DNA follows: TGTGCCAGCACACTTGGGTCCGGTAGAGGATCCGGCTACACCTTC. Translation: CASTLGSGRGSGYTF. Filled out from reference TRBV7-2 and TRBJ1-2, the complete variable domain reads GAGVSQSPSNKVTEKGKDVELRCDPISGHTALYWYRQSLGQGLEFLIYFQGNSAPDKSGLPSDRFSAERTGGSVSTLTIQRTQQEDSAVYLCASTLGSGRGSGYTFGSGTRLTVV.

The V and J genes are TRBV30 and TRBJ1-4; maybe TRBD1 (5 bases). The V gene lost 2 bases and the J gene lost 13 bases, with 14 bases spanning the gap. Germline V gene lookup returns CDR1 GTSNPN and CDR2 SVGIG (reference sequence). This CDR3 has 12 amino acids. CDR3 residues: CAWSYLRTRLFF. The CDR3 DNA reads TGTGCCTGGAGTTATTTAAGGACAAGACTGTTTTTT.

This clone was counted a few times. The chain combines TRBV18 with TRBJ2-7, with 10 bases aligning to TRBD2. Germline loops: CDR1 KGHSH, CDR2 LQKENI. With 4 bases clipped from V and 6 bases from J, the junction kept 15 bases outside the gene matches. The CDR3 length is 17 residues. The CDR3 loop is CASSHHYVPSGRSEQYF. DNA of the CDR3: TGTGCCAGCTCACACCACTACGTCCCTAGCGGGAGATCCGAGCAGTACTTC.

The gene calls are TRBV14 and TRBJ2-2; 8 bases agree with TRBD2. Germline-derived CDR1 and CDR2 are SGHDN and FVKESK. CDR3 length: 19 residues. Trimming at V came to 2 bases and at J to 2 bases, leaving 13 bases not matched to a gene. CDR3 nucleotide sequence: TGTGCCAGCAGCCAAAAACCCCTAGTAATAGCGGGAAACACCGGGGAGCTGTTTTTT. Translation gives CASSQKPLVIAGNTGELFF. The variable domain in full, with the rest retrieved from reference TRBV14 and TRBJ2-2, is EAGVTQFPSHSVIEKGQTVTLRCDPISGHDNLYWYRRVMGKEIKFLLHFVKESKQDESGMPNNRFLAERTGGTYSTLKVQPAELEDSGVYFCASSQKPLVIAGNTGELFFGEGSRLTVL.

This chain joins TRBV6-5 and TRBJ2-1, with 10 positions matching TRBD2. This CDR3 comprises 15 residues. CDR1 is MNHEY, CDR2 SVGAGI, per germline. The V segment lost 5 bases and the J segment 3 bases; nucleotides outside the gene matches: 4. DNA of the CDR3: TGTGCCAGCAGTCTAGCGGGAGCCCACTACAATGAGCAGTTCTTC. Amino acid sequence: CASSLAGAHYNEQFF.

The V call is TRBV28, the J call TRBJ2-7, with 8 bases fitting TRBD2. Germline V gene data show CDR1 as MDHEN and CDR2 as SYDVKM. The CDR3 length is 15 residues. The V gene end was trimmed by 1 base and the J gene end by 3 bases; junction bases not matched to a gene: 5. CDR3 loop: CASSLLGGRNYEQYF. The CDR3 DNA is TGTGCCAGCAGTTTATTAGGCGGGAGGAACTACGAGCAGTACTTC.